These T cell receptor beta chains were read from a single sample in a study of molecular identifiers for immune sequencing clone quantification. TCRdb re-called the PCR reads with MiXCR, one entry per CDR3 protein. The sample includes more than 70,000 distinct CDR3 sequences, 21% of them seen just once. Sequencing was done on a sample of naive CD8+ T cells from blood, with Jurkat cell RNA spiked in. The receptors originated from a human donor in good health. Some libraries in this study had Jurkat cell RNA spiked in. Both conserved end residues are part of each CDR3. A D gene is named only where the DNA matches it firmly. Size is stated for part of the rows, as once, few or many counts, or as a class when the clone is expanded.

>few|TRBD2|TRBV27|TRBJ2-2
CASRPLAGHGELFF
TGTGCCAGCAGGCCACTAGCGGGGCACGGGGAGCTGTTTTTT
>.|.|TRBV18|TRBJ1-1
CASSPPDRNTEAFF
TGTGCCAGCTCACCACCGGACAGGAACACTGAAGCTTTCTTT
>few|.|TRBV3-1|TRBJ1-3
CASSQETSSGNIIYF
TGTGCCAGCAGCCAGGAGACAAGTTCTGGAAACATCATATATTTT
>few|.|TRBV7-9|TRBJ1-1
CASSWKGRGEDTEAFF
TGTGCCAGCAGCTGGAAGGGACGGGGAGAGGACACTGAAGCTTTCTTT
>.|.|TRBV27|TRBJ2-7
CASSPWTADSYEQYF
TGTGCCAGCAGTCCTTGGACGGCGGACTCCTACGAGCAGTACTTC
>.|.|TRBV12-3/TRBV12-4|TRBJ2-5
CASSLDGTQETQYF
TGTGCCAGCAGTTTAGACGGGACTCAAGAGACCCAGTACTTC
>many|TRBD1|TRBV12-3/TRBV12-4|TRBJ2-6
CASIGTAIRSGANVLTF
TGTGCCTCCATTGGGACAGCAATAAGATCTGGGGCCAACGTCCTGACTTTC
>many|.|TRBV7-9|TRBJ2-5
CASSSGSLQETQYF
TGTGCCAGCAGCTCCGGGAGCCTACAAGAGACCCAGTACTTC
>many|.|TRBV12-3/TRBV12-4|TRBJ2-7
CASSLAAASSYEQYF
TGTGCCAGCAGTTTAGCGGCCGCTAGCTCCTACGAGCAGTACTTC
>many|.|TRBV7-9|TRBJ2-7
CASSPVAVGDEQYF
TGTGCCAGCAGCCCGGTAGCGGTTGGCGACGAGCAGTACTTC
>many|TRBD1|TRBV28|TRBJ1-5
CASSPGTGGFQPQHF
TGTGCCAGCAGCCCCGGGACAGGGGGATTTCAGCCCCAGCATTTT
>.|TRBD2|TRBV14|TRBJ2-1
CASSPPRGGGYNEQFF
TGTGCCAGCAGCCCTCCTCGGGGCGGGGGTTACAATGAGCAGTTCTTC
>many|.|TRBV10-3|TRBJ2-5
CAIRDSVDDQETQYF
TGTGCCATCAGAGACAGTGTTGATGATCAAGAGACCCAGTACTTC
>many|.|TRBV9|TRBJ1-5
CASSVGQDDQPQHF
TGTGCCAGCAGCGTTGGTCAGGACGATCAGCCCCAGCATTTT
>.|.|TRBV12-5|TRBJ2-1
CASGLDNPPYNEQFF
TGTGCTAGTGGTTTGGACAACCCCCCCTACAATGAGCAGTTCTTC
>many|.|TRBV6-2/TRBV6-3|TRBJ2-3
CATRTRELTDTQYF
TGTGCCACACGGACGCGCGAACTCACAGATACGCAGTATTTT
>.|TRBD1|TRBV5-6|TRBJ2-1
CASSLGRGLRNRYNEQFF
TGTGCCAGCAGCTTGGGCAGGGGGCTTAGAAACCGCTACAATGAGCAGTTCTTC
>.|TRBD1|TRBV11-2|TRBJ2-2
CASTAGGQGGTGELFF
TGTGCCAGCACAGCTGGGGGACAGGGTGGCACCGGGGAGCTGTTTTTT
>many|TRBD2|TRBV5-1|TRBJ2-1
CASRLAGDNEQFF
TGCGCCAGCAGGTTAGCGGGAGATAATGAGCAGTTCTTC